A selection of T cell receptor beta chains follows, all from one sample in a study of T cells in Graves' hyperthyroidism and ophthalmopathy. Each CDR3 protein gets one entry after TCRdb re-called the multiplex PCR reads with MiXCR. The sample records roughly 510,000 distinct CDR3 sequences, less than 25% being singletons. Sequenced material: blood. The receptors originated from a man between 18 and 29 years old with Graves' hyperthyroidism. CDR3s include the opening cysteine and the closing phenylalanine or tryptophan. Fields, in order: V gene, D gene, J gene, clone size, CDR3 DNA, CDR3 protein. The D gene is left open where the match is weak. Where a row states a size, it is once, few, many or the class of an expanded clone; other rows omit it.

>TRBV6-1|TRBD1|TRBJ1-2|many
TGTGCCAGCACCCTCATGGGGACAGGCGCCCCGCACTCCTTC
CASTLMGTGAPHSF
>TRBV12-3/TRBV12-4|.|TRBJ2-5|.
TGTGCCAGCAGTTTGCCGAGCTTAGTGGGAGGAGCGGAGACCCAGTACTTC
CASSLPSLVGGAETQYF
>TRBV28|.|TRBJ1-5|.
TGTGCCAGCAGGGACCCTTTAGCCCCTACATCGTTTGAGCCCCAGCATTTT
CASRDPLAPTSFEPQHF
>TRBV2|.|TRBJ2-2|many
TGTGCCAGCATGGTTCGGAACACCGGGGAGCTGTTTTTT
CASMVRNTGELFF
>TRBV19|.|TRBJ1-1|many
TGTGCCAGTAGTACCGGACGGCAAAACACTGAAGCTTTCTTT
CASSTGRQNTEAFF
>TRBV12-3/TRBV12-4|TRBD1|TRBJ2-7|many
TGTGCCAGCAGTTTAGATTTGCTTGGGACAGGGAGACGCAACGAGCAGTACTTC
CASSLDLLGTGRRNEQYF
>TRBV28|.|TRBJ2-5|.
TGTGCCAGCAGTGCCCGATCCTACATAGAGACCCAGTACTTC
CASSARSYIETQYF
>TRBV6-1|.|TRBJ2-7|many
TGTGCCAGCACCTACGGGCTCCAGGGCGGGTACGAGCAGTACTTC
CASTYGLQGGYEQYF
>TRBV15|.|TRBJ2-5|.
TGTGCCACCAGCACCACGAAGGGCCCGGAGTTGTCCCAGTACTTC
CATSTTKGPELSQYF
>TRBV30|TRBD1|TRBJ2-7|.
TGTGCCTGGCGCTACAGGGGGCTCTACGAGCAGTACTTC
CAWRYRGLYEQYF
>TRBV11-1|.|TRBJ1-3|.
TGTGCCAGCAGCTTAGAAATGGGGGCCACTGGAAACACCATATATTTT
CASSLEMGATGNTIYF
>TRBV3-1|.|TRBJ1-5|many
TGTGCCAGCAGCCAAGATTCTGGTTTTAGCAATCAGCCCCAGCATTTT
CASSQDSGFSNQPQHF
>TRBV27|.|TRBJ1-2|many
TGTGCCAGCAGTTTTAAGGGCGGCTATGGCTACACCTTC
CASSFKGGYGYTF
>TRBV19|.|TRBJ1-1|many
TGTGCCAGTAGTATGCAGGGACTGAACACTGAAGCTTTCTTT
CASSMQGLNTEAFF
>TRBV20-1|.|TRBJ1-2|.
TGCAGTGGGGGGCGGCATACCTATGGCTACACCTTC
CSGGRHTYGYTF
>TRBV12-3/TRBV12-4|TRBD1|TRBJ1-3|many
TGTGCCAGCAAACAGGGGAATGGAAACACCATATATTTT
CASKQGNGNTIYF
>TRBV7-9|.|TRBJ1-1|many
TGTGCCAGCAGCTTACAGGGAATAATCTCTGAAGCTTTCTTT
CASSLQGIISEAFF
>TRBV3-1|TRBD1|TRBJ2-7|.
TGTGCCAGCAGCCGACAGGGGATGGTCGAGCAATACTTC
CASSRQGMVEQYF
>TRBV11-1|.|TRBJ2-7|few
TGTGCCAGCAGCCCCCCCCCCGCAGGTCTTGGGGCCTACGAGCAGTACTTC
CASSPPPAGLGAYEQYF
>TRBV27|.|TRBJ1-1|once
TGTGCCAGCAGTTTGGAGGGGGGGAGGAACACTGAAGCTTTCTTT
CASSLEGGRNTEAFF
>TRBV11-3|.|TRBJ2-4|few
TGTGCCAGCAGCTTAGATCACAAGGGTCATAGGAACATTCAGTACTTC
CASSLDHKGHRNIQYF
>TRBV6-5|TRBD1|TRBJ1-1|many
TGTGCCAGCAGTTACTTTTCCACAGGGGGCGCGGGAGCTTTCTTT
CASSYFSTGGAGAFF
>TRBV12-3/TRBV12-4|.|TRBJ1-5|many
TGTGCCAGCAAAGGCATCGGAAGCAATCAGCCCCAGCATTTT
CASKGIGSNQPQHF
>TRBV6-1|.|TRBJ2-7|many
TGTGCCAGCCAGGGGAACAACGAGCAGTACTTC
CASQGNNEQYF